These T cell receptor beta chains were read from a single sample in a study of T cell responses to AZD1222 COVID-19 vaccine. Data came from immunoSEQ multiplex PCR; TCRdb stores just in-frame clones and leaves some out. The table includes some 170,000 clones, more than 85% detected once. Sequences were derived from peripheral blood, sampled 28 days after the second AZD1222 dose. Every receptor here comes from an adult who received the AZD1222 COVID-19 vaccine. The CDR3 runs from the conserved cysteine through the conserved F or W. D genes are given only for firm matches. Clone size is not always given. Where it is, it says once, few, many or a class for expanded clones.

d_call: -
j_call: TRBJ1-2
v_call: TRBV27
clone_size: -
cdr3_aa: CASSFGAAYGYTF
cdr3_nt: TGTGCCAGCAGTTTTGGGGCCGCCTATGGCTACACCTTC

d_call: -
j_call: TRBJ2-6
v_call: TRBV5-8
clone_size: -
cdr3_aa: CASSSGGARSGANVLTF
cdr3_nt: TGTGCCAGCAGTTCCGGCGGCGCGCGTTCTGGGGCCAACGTCCTGACTTTC

d_call: -
j_call: TRBJ2-7
v_call: TRBV6-5
clone_size: -
cdr3_aa: CASKKDRRNEQYF
cdr3_nt: TGTGCCAGCAAGAAGGACCGTCGGAACGAGCAGTACTTC

d_call: -
j_call: TRBJ1-5
v_call: TRBV19
clone_size: -
cdr3_aa: CASTPYQGGSQPQHF
cdr3_nt: TGTGCCAGTACCCCCTACCAGGGAGGGAGTCAGCCCCAGCATTTT

d_call: TRBD1
j_call: TRBJ1-2
v_call: TRBV18
clone_size: -
cdr3_aa: CASSNQGDGYTF
cdr3_nt: TGTGCCAGCTCAAACCAGGGGGACGGCTACACCTTC

d_call: -
j_call: TRBJ1-5
v_call: TRBV5-6
clone_size: -
cdr3_aa: CASSLGVAGDQPQHF
cdr3_nt: TGTGCCAGCAGCTTGGGGGTTGCAGGGGATCAGCCCCAGCATTTT

d_call: -
j_call: TRBJ1-3
v_call: TRBV30
clone_size: -
cdr3_aa: CAWSFSAGNTIYF
cdr3_nt: TGTGCCTGGAGCTTTAGTGCTGGAAACACCATATATTTT

d_call: -
j_call: TRBJ2-5
v_call: TRBV12-3/TRBV12-4
clone_size: -
cdr3_aa: CASSPYLFETQYF
cdr3_nt: TGTGCCAGCAGCCCCTACCTCTTCGAGACCCAGTACTTC

d_call: -
j_call: TRBJ2-5
v_call: TRBV4-1
clone_size: -
cdr3_aa: CASSHPGGKTQYF
cdr3_nt: TGCGCCAGCAGCCATCCGGGGGGCAAGACCCAGTACTTC

d_call: -
j_call: TRBJ1-1
v_call: TRBV23-1
clone_size: -
cdr3_aa: CASSQSRPDRGAFF
cdr3_nt: TGCGCCAGCAGTCAATCTCGCCCCGATCGAGGGGCTTTCTTT

d_call: -
j_call: TRBJ1-2
v_call: TRBV7-9
clone_size: -
cdr3_aa: CASSLAGVMNGYTF
cdr3_nt: TGTGCCAGCAGCTTAGCCGGGGTAATGAATGGCTACACCTTC

d_call: -
j_call: TRBJ2-3
v_call: TRBV5-1
clone_size: -
cdr3_aa: CASSSGLPKTDTQYF
cdr3_nt: TGCGCCAGCAGCTCGGGACTTCCTAAAACAGATACGCAGTATTTT

d_call: -
j_call: TRBJ2-3
v_call: TRBV2
clone_size: -
cdr3_aa: CASIQGLGTQYF
cdr3_nt: TGTGCCAGCATCCAGGGGCTGGGTACGCAGTATTTT

d_call: -
j_call: TRBJ1-1
v_call: TRBV19
clone_size: -
cdr3_aa: CASSISRGFRTEAFF
cdr3_nt: TGTGCCAGTAGTATCAGCAGGGGTTTCCGCACTGAAGCTTTCTTT

d_call: -
j_call: TRBJ2-5
v_call: TRBV7-2
clone_size: -
cdr3_aa: CASSSSGLREGTQYF
cdr3_nt: TGTGCCAGCAGCTCATCGGGCCTCAGAGAGGGGACCCAGTACTTC

d_call: TRBD1
j_call: TRBJ2-1
v_call: TRBV7-8
clone_size: -
cdr3_aa: CASSPDRVYEQFF
cdr3_nt: TGTGCCAGCAGCCCCGACAGGGTCTATGAGCAGTTCTTC

d_call: -
j_call: TRBJ2-1
v_call: TRBV7-2
clone_size: -
cdr3_aa: CASSSTRGKSSYNEQFF
cdr3_nt: TGTGCCAGCAGCTCCACCCGGGGGAAGAGCTCCTACAATGAGCAGTTCTTC

d_call: TRBD1
j_call: TRBJ1-2
v_call: TRBV24-1
clone_size: once
cdr3_aa: CATSDLGTGGEDGYTF
cdr3_nt: TGTGCCACCAGTGATTTGGGGACAGGGGGCGAAGATGGCTACACCTTC

d_call: -
j_call: TRBJ2-3
v_call: TRBV5-1
clone_size: -
cdr3_aa: CASSFQISTDTQYF
cdr3_nt: TGCGCCAGCAGCTTCCAGATTAGCACAGATACGCAGTATTTT

d_call: -
j_call: TRBJ2-1
v_call: TRBV10-3
clone_size: -
cdr3_aa: CAISIDWEREQFF
cdr3_nt: TGTGCCATCAGCATCGACTGGGAACGTGAGCAGTTCTTC

d_call: -
j_call: TRBJ2-5
v_call: TRBV7-2
clone_size: -
cdr3_aa: CASSLDLETQYF
cdr3_nt: TGTGCCAGCAGCTTAGATTTGGAGACCCAGTACTTC

d_call: TRBD1
j_call: TRBJ2-1
v_call: TRBV5-1
clone_size: -
cdr3_aa: CASSLRGTGVNEQFF
cdr3_nt: TGCGCCAGCAGCTTACGTGGGACAGGGGTTAATGAGCAGTTCTTC

d_call: -
j_call: TRBJ1-5
v_call: TRBV7-8
clone_size: -
cdr3_aa: CASTRSSGNQPQHF
cdr3_nt: TGTGCCAGCACCCGGTCCAGTGGCAATCAGCCCCAGCATTTT

d_call: TRBD1
j_call: TRBJ2-1
v_call: TRBV6-5
clone_size: -
cdr3_aa: CASRKTGDSYNEQFF
cdr3_nt: TGTGCCAGCAGGAAAACAGGGGACTCCTACAATGAGCAGTTCTTC

d_call: -
j_call: TRBJ1-3
v_call: TRBV10-1
clone_size: -
cdr3_aa: CARWWARRCGGNTIYF
cdr3_nt: TGCGCCCGGTGGTGGGCCAGGCGCTGCGGGGGGAACACCATATATTTT

d_call: -
j_call: TRBJ2-3
v_call: TRBV11-2
clone_size: -
cdr3_aa: CASSRTDTQYF
cdr3_nt: TGTGCCAGCAGTCGCACAGATACGCAGTATTTT

d_call: -
j_call: TRBJ1-5
v_call: TRBV19
clone_size: -
cdr3_aa: CASSISRNSNQPQHF
cdr3_nt: TGTGCCAGTAGTATATCCAGGAATAGCAATCAGCCCCAGCATTTT

d_call: TRBD1
j_call: TRBJ1-1
v_call: TRBV19
clone_size: -
cdr3_aa: CASSAHRGARTEAFF
cdr3_nt: TGTGCCAGTAGTGCCCACAGGGGGGCGAGAACTGAAGCTTTCTTT

d_call: -
j_call: TRBJ1-1
v_call: TRBV2
clone_size: -
cdr3_aa: CASRVNTEAFF
cdr3_nt: TGTGCCAGCAGGGTGAACACTGAAGCTTTCTTT

d_call: TRBD2
j_call: TRBJ2-5
v_call: TRBV11-3
clone_size: -
cdr3_aa: CASSPGTSGRETQYF
cdr3_nt: TGTGCCAGCAGCCCTGGGACTAGCGGGCGAGAGACCCAGTACTTC

d_call: -
j_call: TRBJ1-2
v_call: TRBV30
clone_size: -
cdr3_aa: CAWSEGRVNYGYTF
cdr3_nt: TGTGCCTGGAGTGAAGGACGGGTTAACTATGGCTACACCTTC

d_call: -
j_call: TRBJ1-1
v_call: TRBV30
clone_size: -
cdr3_aa: CAWSRTPMNTEAFF
cdr3_nt: TGTGCCTGGAGTCGGACACCAATGAACACTGAAGCTTTCTTT

d_call: -
j_call: TRBJ1-6
v_call: TRBV5-5
clone_size: -
cdr3_aa: CASSLGGGQRKSPLHF
cdr3_nt: TGTGCCAGCAGCTTGGGCGGCGGACAGCGTAAATCACCCCTCCACTTT

d_call: -
j_call: TRBJ2-3
v_call: TRBV5-4
clone_size: -
cdr3_aa: CASSLVIGPTDTQYF
cdr3_nt: TGTGCCAGCAGCTTAGTCATCGGTCCCACAGATACGCAGTATTTT

d_call: -
j_call: TRBJ2-1
v_call: TRBV5-4
clone_size: once
cdr3_aa: CASSSYKYPNTYNEQFF
cdr3_nt: TGTGCCAGCAGCTCCTACAAATACCCCAACACCTACAATGAGCAGTTCTTC

d_call: TRBD1
j_call: TRBJ2-7
v_call: TRBV5-1
clone_size: -
cdr3_aa: CASSLTRDRGREQYF
cdr3_nt: TGCGCCAGCAGCTTGACCAGGGACAGGGGGCGGGAGCAGTACTTC

d_call: -
j_call: TRBJ1-5
v_call: TRBV30
clone_size: -
cdr3_aa: CAWSAGVSQPQHF
cdr3_nt: TGTGCCTGGAGTGCAGGGGTGAGTCAGCCCCAGCATTTT

d_call: -
j_call: TRBJ1-5
v_call: TRBV2
clone_size: -
cdr3_aa: CASTYNPYSNQPQHF
cdr3_nt: TGTGCCAGCACCTACAACCCCTATAGCAATCAGCCCCAGCATTTT

d_call: -
j_call: TRBJ1-1
v_call: TRBV6-5
clone_size: -
cdr3_aa: CASSYSGGPHGEAFF
cdr3_nt: TGTGCCAGCAGTTACAGCGGGGGGCCCCATGGTGAAGCTTTCTTT

d_call: -
j_call: TRBJ2-4
v_call: TRBV14
clone_size: once
cdr3_aa: CASSQAKGLAKNIQYF
cdr3_nt: TGTGCCAGCAGCCAAGCTAAGGGGCTAGCCAAAAACATTCAGTACTTC

d_call: TRBD1
j_call: TRBJ1-3
v_call: TRBV9
clone_size: few
cdr3_aa: CASSVAMGQISGNTIYF
cdr3_nt: TGTGCCAGCAGCGTAGCGATGGGACAGATATCTGGAAACACCATATATTTT

d_call: -
j_call: TRBJ2-1
v_call: TRBV30
clone_size: -
cdr3_aa: CAWSASSAYNEQFF
cdr3_nt: TGTGCCTGGAGTGCGTCTAGCGCCTACAATGAGCAGTTCTTC

d_call: -
j_call: TRBJ1-2
v_call: TRBV15
clone_size: -
cdr3_aa: CATSRDGTSLGYTF
cdr3_nt: TGTGCCACCAGCAGAGATGGAACATCCTTAGGCTACACCTTC

d_call: TRBD1
j_call: TRBJ2-2
v_call: TRBV11-2
clone_size: -
cdr3_aa: CELRTGGLIVLGGELFF
cdr3_nt: TGCGAGCTAAGGACAGGGGGCCTCATAGTCCTAGGCGGGGAGCTGTTTTTT

d_call: -
j_call: TRBJ1-3
v_call: TRBV19
clone_size: -
cdr3_aa: CASSIGGNTIYF
cdr3_nt: TGTGCCAGTAGTATCGGGGGAAACACCATATATTTT

d_call: -
j_call: TRBJ2-3
v_call: TRBV19
clone_size: -
cdr3_aa: CASSMGAGPLDTQYF
cdr3_nt: TGTGCCAGTAGTATGGGGGCAGGCCCCCTGGATACGCAGTATTTT

d_call: -
j_call: TRBJ2-5
v_call: TRBV4-1
clone_size: -
cdr3_aa: CASSQDRDGAGLQETQYF
cdr3_nt: TGCGCCAGCAGCCAAGATAGGGACGGGGCAGGCCTCCAAGAGACCCAGTACTTC